This T cell receptor beta chain stems from a study of CD8+ T cells in alopecia areata. Patients with alopecia areata provided lesional scalp punch biopsies as well as peripheral blood. The table lists this clone with a count of one. The antigen is undetermined. The sample contains more than one DNA sequence encoding this CDR3. From germline, CDR1 is MNHEY and CDR2 SMNVEV (reference sequence). CDR3 length: 13 residues. V trimming: 6 bases; J trimming: 2 bases; junction bases outside the gene matches: 3. Study-wide findings and caveats: Scalp samples also yield sequences of resident alphabeta T cells from normal skin.

It was cDNA, reverse transcribed from extracted RNA, that served as the sequencing template. Measured with immunoSEQ multiplex PCR; TCRdb has only the in-frame clones, and not every one. The profile shows 150,000 or so clones, approximately 87% of them singletons. The specimen comprised CD8+ T cells sorted from blood, sampled at week 0. This TCR was recovered from a human donor with alopecia areata. The rearrangement uses TRBV27 and TRBJ2-7, with 8 bases lining up with TRBD2. CDR3 bases: TGTGCCAGCAGCCCGGGACTAGCCTACGAGCAGTACTTC. Its protein is CASSPGLAYEQYF.